This T cell receptor (beta chain) was sequenced for a study of cytomegalovirus exposure and HLA in healthy donors. Unrecorded immune exposure was likely among donors, who were nominally healthy when sampled. This clone was picked up one time. 13 Jbeta primers and 60 Vbeta primers were used for the PCR. Assay: immunoSEQ multiplex PCR; the TCRdb copy retains only in-frame clones and omits some. The sample lists over 150,000 clones, 60% to 80% seen once, with approximately 13% in the top ten. The CDR3 runs 16 residues. V was clipped by 2 bases and J by 0 bases; unmatched bases: 6. In germline, CDR1 is MGHRA, CDR2 YSYEKL.

This clonotype was sampled from a woman in her forties or fifties in good health and CMV-seropositive. This chain links TRBV4-1 with TRBJ1-2; 7 positions match TRBD1. The source material was PBMCs. CDR3 in DNA: TGCGCCAGCAGCCAACCTACGACAGGGACTAACTATGGCTACACCTTC. It yields the protein CASSQPTTGTNYGYTF.